This T cell receptor (beta chain) was sequenced in a study of shared clonotypes between healthy human individuals. In regard to this clone: The antigen is undetermined.

V shed 4 bases and J 6 bases; nucleotides not matched to a gene: 9. The germline V gene encodes CDR1 MNHEY and CDR2 SMNVEV (reference sequence). CDR3 size: 14 residues. Memory CD4+ cells were the fraction left after CD45RA+ naive selection. This table comes from immunoSEQ multiplex PCR, and its TCRdb copy is limited to in-frame clones, with some not included. The data show fewer than 1.6 million clones, approximately 98.5% seen once. Overall study results and limits: Of the naive CD4 clonotypes, around 5% were shared across several donors. Naive subsets generally had larger estimated richness than memory subsets. Generation probabilities were higher for clonotypes shared across all four sorted-subset donors than for unshared ones.

This TCR came from a man younger than 40 in good health. Sequencing was done on a sample of naive CD4+ T cells sorted from blood. Sample subset: CD45RA+ positively selected. V is TRBV27 and J is TRBJ2-7; 7 nucleotides line up with TRBD1. The CDR3 nucleotides are TGTGCCAGCAGTTGGGCAGGGGGAGCAGTCGAGCAGTACTTC. It translates to CASSWAGGAVEQYF.